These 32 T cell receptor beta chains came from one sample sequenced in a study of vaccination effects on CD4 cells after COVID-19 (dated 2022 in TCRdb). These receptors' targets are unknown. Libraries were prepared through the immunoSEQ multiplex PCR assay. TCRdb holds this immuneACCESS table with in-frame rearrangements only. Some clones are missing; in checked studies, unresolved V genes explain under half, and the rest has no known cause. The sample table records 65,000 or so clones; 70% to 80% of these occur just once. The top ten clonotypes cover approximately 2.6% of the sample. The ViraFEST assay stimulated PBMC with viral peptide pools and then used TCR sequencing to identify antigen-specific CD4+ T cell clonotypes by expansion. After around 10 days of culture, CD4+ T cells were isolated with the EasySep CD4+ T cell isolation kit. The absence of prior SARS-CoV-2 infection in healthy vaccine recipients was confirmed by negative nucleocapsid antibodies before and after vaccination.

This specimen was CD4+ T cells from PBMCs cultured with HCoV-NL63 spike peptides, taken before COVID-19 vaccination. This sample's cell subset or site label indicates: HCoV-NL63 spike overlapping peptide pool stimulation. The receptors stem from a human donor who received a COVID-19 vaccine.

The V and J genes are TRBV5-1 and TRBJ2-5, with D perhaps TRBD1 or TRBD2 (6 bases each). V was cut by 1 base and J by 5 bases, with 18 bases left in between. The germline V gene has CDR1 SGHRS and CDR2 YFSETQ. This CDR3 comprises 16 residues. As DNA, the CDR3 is TGCGCCAGCAGCTTGTTCGCGCCTGAAGGGGGGGAGACCCAGTACTTC. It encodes CASSLFAPEGGETQYF.

CDR3: CASSVVTGVNQPQHF. As DNA, the CDR3 is TGTGCCAGCAGCGTCGTCACAGGGGTCAATCAGCCCCAGCATTTT. The genes are TRBV7-2 and TRBJ1-5, with 7 positions matching TRBD1. The length of the CDR3 is 15 residues. Germline lookup yields CDR1 SGHTA and CDR2 FQGNSA. J was trimmed by 3 bases and V by 5 bases; bases with no gene match: 7.

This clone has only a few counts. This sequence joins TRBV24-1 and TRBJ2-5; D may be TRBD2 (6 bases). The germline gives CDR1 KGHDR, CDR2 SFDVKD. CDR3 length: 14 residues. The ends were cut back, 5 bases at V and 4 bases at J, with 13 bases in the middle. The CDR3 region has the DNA TGTGCCACCAGTGGCTCCGGGACTCCAGAGACCCAGTACTTC. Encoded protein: CATSGSGTPETQYF.

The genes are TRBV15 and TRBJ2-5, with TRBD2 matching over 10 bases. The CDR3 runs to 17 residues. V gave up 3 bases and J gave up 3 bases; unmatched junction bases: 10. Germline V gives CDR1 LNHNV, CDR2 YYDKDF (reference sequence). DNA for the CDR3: TGTGCCACCAGCAGGGGATTCACTAGCGGGGACGAAGAGACCCAGTACTTC. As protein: CATSRGFTSGDEETQYF.

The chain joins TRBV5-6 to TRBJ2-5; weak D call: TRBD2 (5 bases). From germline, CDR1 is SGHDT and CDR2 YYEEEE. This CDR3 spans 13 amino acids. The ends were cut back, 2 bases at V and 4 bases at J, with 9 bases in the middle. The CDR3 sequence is CASSFRGRETQYF. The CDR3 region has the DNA TGTGCCAGCAGCTTTAGAGGGAGAGAGACCCAGTACTTC.

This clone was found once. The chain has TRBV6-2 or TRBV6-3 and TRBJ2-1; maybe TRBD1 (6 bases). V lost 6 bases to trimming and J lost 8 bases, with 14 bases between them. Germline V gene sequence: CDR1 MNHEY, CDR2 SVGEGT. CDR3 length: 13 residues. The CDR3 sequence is CASSWTASYEQFF. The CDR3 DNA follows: TGTGCCAGCAGCTGGACAGCGTCTTATGAGCAGTTCTTC.

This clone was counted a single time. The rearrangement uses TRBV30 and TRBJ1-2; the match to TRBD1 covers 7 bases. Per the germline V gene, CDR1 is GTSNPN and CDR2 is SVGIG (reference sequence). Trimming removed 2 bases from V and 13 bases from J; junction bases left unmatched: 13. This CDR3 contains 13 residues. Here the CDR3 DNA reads TGTGCCTGGAGTCCGCAAAGGGAGACAGGGCTCACCTTC. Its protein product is CAWSPQRETGLTF. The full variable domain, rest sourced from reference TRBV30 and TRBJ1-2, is SQTIHQWPATLVQPVGSPLSLECTVEGTSNPNLYWYRQAAGRGLQLLFYSVGIGQISSEVPQNLSASRPQDRQFILSSKKLLLSDSGFYLCAWSPQRETGLTFGSGTRLTVV.

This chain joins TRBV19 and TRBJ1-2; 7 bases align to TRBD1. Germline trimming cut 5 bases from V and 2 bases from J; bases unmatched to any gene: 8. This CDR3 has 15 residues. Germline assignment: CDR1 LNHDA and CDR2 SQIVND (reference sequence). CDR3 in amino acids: CASSVIGTANYGYTF. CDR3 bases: TGTGCCAGTAGTGTCATAGGGACAGCCAACTATGGCTACACCTTC.

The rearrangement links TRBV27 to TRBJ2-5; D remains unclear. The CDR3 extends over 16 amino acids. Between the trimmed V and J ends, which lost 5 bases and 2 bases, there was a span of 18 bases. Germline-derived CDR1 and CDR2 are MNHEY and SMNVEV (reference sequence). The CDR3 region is CASSPSHLPGQETQYF. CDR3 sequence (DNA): TGTGCCAGCAGTCCGTCACACCTTCCTGGGCAAGAGACCCAGTACTTC.

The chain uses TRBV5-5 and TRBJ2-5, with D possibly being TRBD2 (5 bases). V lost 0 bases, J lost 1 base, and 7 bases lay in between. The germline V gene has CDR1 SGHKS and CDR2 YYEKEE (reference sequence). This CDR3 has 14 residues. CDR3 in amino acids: CASSLVAIQETQYF. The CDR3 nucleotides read TGTGCCAGCAGCTTGGTAGCGATCCAAGAGACCCAGTACTTC.

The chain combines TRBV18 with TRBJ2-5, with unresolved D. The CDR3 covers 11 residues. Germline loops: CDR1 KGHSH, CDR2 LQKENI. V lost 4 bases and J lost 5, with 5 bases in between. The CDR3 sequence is CASSLEETQYF. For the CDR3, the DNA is TGTGCCAGCTCACTTGAGGAGACCCAGTACTTC.

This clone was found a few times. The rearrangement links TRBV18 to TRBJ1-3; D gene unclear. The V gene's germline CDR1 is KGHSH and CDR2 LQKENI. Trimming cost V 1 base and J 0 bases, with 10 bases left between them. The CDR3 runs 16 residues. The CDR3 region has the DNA TGTGCCAGCTCACCACGCCAGGACTACTCTGGAAACACCATATATTTT. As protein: CASSPRQDYSGNTIYF.

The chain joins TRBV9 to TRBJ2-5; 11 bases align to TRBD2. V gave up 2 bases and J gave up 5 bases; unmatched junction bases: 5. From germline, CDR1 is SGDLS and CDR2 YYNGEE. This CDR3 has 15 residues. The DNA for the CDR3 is TGTGCCAGCAGCGTTCGACTAGCGGGGCGCGAGACCCAGTACTTC. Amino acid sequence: CASSVRLAGRETQYF.

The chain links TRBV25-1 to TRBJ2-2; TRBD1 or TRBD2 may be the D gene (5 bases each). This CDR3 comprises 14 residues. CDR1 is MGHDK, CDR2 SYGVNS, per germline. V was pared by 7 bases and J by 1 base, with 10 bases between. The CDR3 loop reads CASMGPMNTGELFF. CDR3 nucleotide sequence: TGTGCCAGCATGGGACCGATGAACACCGGGGAGCTGTTTTTT.

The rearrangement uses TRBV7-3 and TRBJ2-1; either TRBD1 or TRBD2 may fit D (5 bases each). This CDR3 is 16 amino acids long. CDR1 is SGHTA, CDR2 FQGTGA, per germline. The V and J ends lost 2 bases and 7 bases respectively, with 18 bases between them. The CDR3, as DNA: TGTGCCAGCAGCTTATCCCCCGGGGCCAGAATTAATGAGCAGTTCTTC. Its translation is CASSLSPGARINEQFF. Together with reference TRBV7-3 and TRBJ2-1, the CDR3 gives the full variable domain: GAGVSQTPSNKVTEKGKYVELRCDPISGHTALYWYRQSLGQGPEFLIYFQGTGAADDSGLPNDRFFAVRPEGSVSTLKIQRTERGDSAVYLCASSLSPGARINEQFFGPGTRLTVL.

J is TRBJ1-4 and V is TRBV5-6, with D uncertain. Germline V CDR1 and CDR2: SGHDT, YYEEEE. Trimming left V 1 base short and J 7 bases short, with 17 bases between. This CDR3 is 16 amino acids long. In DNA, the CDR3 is TGTGCCAGCAGCTTGTATGGGGTAGCTGGTACTGAAAAACTGTTTTTT. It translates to CASSLYGVAGTEKLFF.

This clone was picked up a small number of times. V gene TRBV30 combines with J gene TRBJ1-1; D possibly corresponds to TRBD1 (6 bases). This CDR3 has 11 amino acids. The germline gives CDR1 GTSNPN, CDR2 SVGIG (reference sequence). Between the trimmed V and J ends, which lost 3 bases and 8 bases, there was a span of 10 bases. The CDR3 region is CAWRGRGEAFF. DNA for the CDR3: TGTGCCTGGAGGGGGAGGGGGGAAGCTTTCTTT.

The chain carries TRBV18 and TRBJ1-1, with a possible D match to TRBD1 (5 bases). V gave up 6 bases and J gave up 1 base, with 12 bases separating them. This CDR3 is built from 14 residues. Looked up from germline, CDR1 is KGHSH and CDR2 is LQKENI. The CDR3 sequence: CASSSIGGNTEAFF. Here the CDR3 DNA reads TGTGCCAGCTCCTCAATTGGGGGGAACACTGAAGCTTTCTTT.

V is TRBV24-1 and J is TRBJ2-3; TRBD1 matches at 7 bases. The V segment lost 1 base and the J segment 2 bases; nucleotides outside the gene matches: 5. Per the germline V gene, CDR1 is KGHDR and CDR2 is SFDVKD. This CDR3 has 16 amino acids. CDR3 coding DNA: TGTGCCACCAGTGATTTCGACAGGGATTTCACAGATACGCAGTATTTT. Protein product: CATSDFDRDFTDTQYF.

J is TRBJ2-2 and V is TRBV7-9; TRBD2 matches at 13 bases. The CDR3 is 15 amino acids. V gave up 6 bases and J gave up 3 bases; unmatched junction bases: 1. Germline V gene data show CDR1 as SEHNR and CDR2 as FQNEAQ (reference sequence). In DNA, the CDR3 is TGTGCCAGCAGGGGACTAGCGGGGCACACCGGGGAGCTGTTTTTT. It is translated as CASRGLAGHTGELFF.

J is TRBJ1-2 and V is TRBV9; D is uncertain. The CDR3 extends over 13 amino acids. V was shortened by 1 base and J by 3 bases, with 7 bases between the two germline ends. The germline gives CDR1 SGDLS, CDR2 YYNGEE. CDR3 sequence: CASSVRVDYGYTF. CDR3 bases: TGTGCCAGCAGCGTAAGGGTGGACTATGGCTACACCTTC.

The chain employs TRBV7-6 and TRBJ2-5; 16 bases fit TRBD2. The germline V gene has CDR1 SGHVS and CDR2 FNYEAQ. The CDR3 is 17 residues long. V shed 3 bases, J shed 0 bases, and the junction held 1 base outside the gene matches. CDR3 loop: CASSLGLAGGHQETQYF. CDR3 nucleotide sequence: TGTGCCAGCAGCTTGGGACTAGCGGGGGGGCACCAAGAGACCCAGTACTTC.

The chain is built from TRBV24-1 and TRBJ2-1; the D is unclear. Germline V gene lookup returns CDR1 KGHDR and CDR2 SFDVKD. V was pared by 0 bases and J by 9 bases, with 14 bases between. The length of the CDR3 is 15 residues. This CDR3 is CATSDLQLEAGEQFF. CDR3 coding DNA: TGTGCCACCAGTGATTTGCAATTAGAGGCAGGTGAGCAGTTCTTC.

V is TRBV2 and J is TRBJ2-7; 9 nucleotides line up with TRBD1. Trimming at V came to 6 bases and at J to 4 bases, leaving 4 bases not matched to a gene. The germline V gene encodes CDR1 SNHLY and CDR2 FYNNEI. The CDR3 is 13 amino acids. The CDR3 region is CASSPQGAYEQYV. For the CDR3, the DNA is TGTGCCAGCAGCCCACAGGGGGCATACGAGCAGTACGTC.

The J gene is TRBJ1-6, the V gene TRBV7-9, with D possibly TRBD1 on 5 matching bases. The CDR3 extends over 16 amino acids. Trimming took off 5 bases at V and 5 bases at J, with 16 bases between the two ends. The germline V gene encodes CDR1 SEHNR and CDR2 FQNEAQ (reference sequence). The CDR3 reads CASSREPGLNNSPLHF. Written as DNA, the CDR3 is TGTGCCAGCAGCAGGGAGCCGGGACTGAATAATTCACCCCTCCACTTT.

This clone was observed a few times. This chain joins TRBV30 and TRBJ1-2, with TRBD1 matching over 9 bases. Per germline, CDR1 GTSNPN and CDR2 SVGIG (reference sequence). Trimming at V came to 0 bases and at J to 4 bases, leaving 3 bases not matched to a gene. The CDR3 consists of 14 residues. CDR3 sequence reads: CAWSVRDRVYGYTF. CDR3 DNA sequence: TGTGCCTGGAGTGTACGGGACAGGGTCTATGGCTACACCTTC.

The CDR3 DNA is TGTGCCAGCAGCCACAGAATTTACAATGAGCAGTTCTTC. Amino acids: CASSHRIYNEQFF. The chain is built from TRBV3-1 (or the pseudogene TRBV3-2) and TRBJ2-1; D remains ambiguous. Trimming left V 3 bases short and J 4 bases short, with 7 bases between. The CDR3 runs 13 residues. Germline-derived CDR1 and CDR2 are LGHDT and YNNKEL (reference sequence).

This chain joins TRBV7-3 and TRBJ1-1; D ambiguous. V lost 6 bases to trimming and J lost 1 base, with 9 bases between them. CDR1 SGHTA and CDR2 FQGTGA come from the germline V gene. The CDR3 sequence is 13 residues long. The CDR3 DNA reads TGTGCCAGCAGTAACGGTGGGAACACTGAAGCTTTCTTT. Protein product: CASSNGGNTEAFF.

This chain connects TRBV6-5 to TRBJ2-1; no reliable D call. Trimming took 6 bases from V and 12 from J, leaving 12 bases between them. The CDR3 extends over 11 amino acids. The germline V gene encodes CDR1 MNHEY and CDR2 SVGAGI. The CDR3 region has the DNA TGTGCCAGCAGCCAATCTAACCGGCAGTTCTTC. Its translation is CASSQSNRQFF.

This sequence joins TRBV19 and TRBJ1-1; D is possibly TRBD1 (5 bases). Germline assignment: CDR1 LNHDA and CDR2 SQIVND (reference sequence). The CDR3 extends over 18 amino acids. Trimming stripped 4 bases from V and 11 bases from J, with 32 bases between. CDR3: CASSRQIIRDPGNPLAFF. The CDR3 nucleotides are TGTGCCAGTAGTAGACAAATCATCCGGGACCCAGGTAACCCGCTGGCTTTCTTT.

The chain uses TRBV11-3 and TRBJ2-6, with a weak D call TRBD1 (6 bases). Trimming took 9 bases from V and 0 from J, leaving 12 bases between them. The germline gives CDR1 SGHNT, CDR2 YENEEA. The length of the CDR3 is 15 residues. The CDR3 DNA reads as TGTGCCAGTTGGGGGACAAGCTCTGGGGCCAACGTCCTGACTTTC. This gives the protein CASWGTSSGANVLTF.

The CDR3 loop is CASAREEETQYF. The CDR3 region has the DNA TGTGCCAGCGCGCGGGAGGAAGAGACCCAGTACTTC. The chain joins TRBV9 to TRBJ2-5; TRBD2 matches at 8 bases. CDR3 length: 12 residues. The germline V gene has CDR1 SGDLS and CDR2 YYNGEE. Trimming took 7 bases from V and 3 from J; bases not matched to a gene: 2.